The rows below give T cell receptor beta chains drawn from one sample of a study of T cells in Graves' hyperthyroidism and ophthalmopathy. MiXCR, run by TCRdb on the multiplex PCR reads, gives a single entry per CDR3 protein. Here the sample spans 300,000 to 450,000 distinct CDR3 sequences, roughly 15% being singletons. Sequencing was performed on blood. The source is a woman aged 25 to 39 with Graves' hyperthyroidism that later progressed to Graves' ophthalmopathy. Both conserved end residues are part of each CDR3. The D gene is left open where the match is weak. Where a row states a size, it is once, few, many or the class of an expanded clone; other rows omit it.

v_gene	abundance	d_gene	j_gene	CDR3aa	CDR3nt
TRBV29-1	.	.	TRBJ2-3	CSVEGIASTDTQYF	TGCAGCGTTGAAGGAATAGCGAGCACAGATACGCAGTATTTT
TRBV6-1	many	TRBD1	TRBJ2-7	CASTDRGVPYEQYF	TGTGCCAGCACTGACAGGGGTGTTCCCTACGAGCAGTACTTC
TRBV19	few	.	TRBJ1-5	CASSIGYSNQPQHF	TGTGCCAGTAGTATCGGGTATAGCAATCAGCCCCAGCATTTT
TRBV7-9	.	.	TRBJ2-5	CASSFTGEGEETQYF	TGTGCCAGCAGCTTTACGGGAGAGGGGGAAGAGACCCAGTACTTC
TRBV7-2	many	TRBD2	TRBJ2-1	CASSLLSGGSYNEQFF	TGTGCCAGCAGCTTACTCAGCGGGGGCTCCTACAATGAGCAGTTCTTC
TRBV11-2	.	TRBD2	TRBJ2-1	CASSPPGTSGRNEQFF	TGTGCCAGCAGCCCCCCCGGGACTAGCGGGAGAAATGAGCAGTTCTTC
TRBV28	many	.	TRBJ2-1	CASMISSYNEQFF	TGTGCCAGCATGATATCCTCCTACAATGAGCAGTTCTTC
TRBV7-8	few	.	TRBJ2-4	CASSLSTKNIQYF	TGTGCCAGCAGCTTGTCGACCAAAAACATTCAGTACTTC
TRBV2	many	.	TRBJ2-7	CASSGGRGHEQYF	TGTGCCAGCAGTGGAGGCAGGGGACACGAGCAGTACTTC
TRBV2	many	.	TRBJ2-1	CASSVALRDLEMNEQFF	TGTGCCAGCAGTGTAGCCCTCCGGGACTTAGAAATGAATGAGCAGTTCTTC
TRBV19	many	TRBD1	TRBJ1-2	CASSNTGTGAGSYGYTF	TGTGCCAGTAGTAACACCGGGACAGGGGCAGGGAGTTATGGCTACACCTTC